The following is a T cell receptor beta chain sequence with its context. This record comes from a study of blood T cell repertoires in COVID-19. Turning to the study itself: Some COVID-19 samples were acute and others convalescent; all came from the United States, Italy and Spain. PBMCs, B-cell-depleted T cells, or T cells were the source of the cDNA or gDNA that made up the material.

Germline V gives CDR1 SQVTM, CDR2 ANQGSEA. The CDR3 extends over 17 amino acids. V lost 5 bases to trimming and J lost 3 bases; unmatched junction nucleotides: 18. Measured with immunoSEQ multiplex PCR; TCRdb has only the in-frame clones, and not every one. Of 150,000 to 200,000 clones in the sample, roughly 83% were seen once. The Seattle patients, enrolled during active infection, were followed longitudinally. The TCR was taken from a middle-aged woman with COVID-19, enrolled during active disease. The V gene is TRBV29-1, the J gene TRBJ1-2, with 7 bases aligning to TRBD1. Sample: peripheral blood. CDR3: CSVLGQATRGLDYGYTF. CDR3 nucleotides: TGCAGCGTTCTCGGACAGGCGACCCGAGGTTTGGACTATGGCTACACCTTC.